This T cell receptor beta chain is drawn from a study of T-cell reconstitution after alpha-beta-depleted transplantation in children (dated by TCRdb to the mid-2010s). Study-wide context: Using TCR repertoire profiling, the study quantitatively followed how T-cell immune reconstitution unfolded in children after TCRalphabeta/CD19-depleted allogeneic hematopoietic cell transplantation. The investigation overall reported the following: In some patients, high TCRbeta diversity at day 60 was attributed to recipient T cells and intrathymic progenitors that had survived conditioning. Hyperexpanded clone frequencies declined over subsequent months; after one year, T-cell counts and TCRbeta diversity were mostly attributed to newly produced T cells. The apparently early alphabetaT-cell count recovery about two months after transplant was reportedly dependent on only several hundred rapidly expanded clones derived from non-depleted graft cells.

The library was made by PCR. The instrument given in TCRdb is Illumina HiSeq 2500. To normalize quantification of the TCRbeta repertoire, the TCR libraries were built with molecular barcoding that relied on unique molecular identifiers. Through fastp at Q25 and MiXCR, TCRdb rebuilt clones from the public reads, retaining in-frame beta chains. One record per CDR3 amino acid sequence lists the most common genes and DNA. Here the sample has under 450,000 distinct CDR3 sequences; around 15% occur a single time. The ten largest account for approximately 28% of the sample. A remark on this clonotype: Its antigen remains undetermined. Base-call qualities are not available, and no considerably larger clone is one nucleotide away.

For this chain, trimming is 4 bases at the V end and 5 bases at the J end, and the number of junction bases without a gene match is 17. The CDR3, cysteine through phenylalanine, is 19 amino acids long. The only DNA kept is the CDR3, 57 bases in frame from the first base. The treatment or condition label, as the study defines it: allogeneic hematopoietic cell transplantation with graft depleted of TCRalphabeta T cells and CD19 B cells. TCRalphabeta/CD19-depleted allogeneic hematopoietic cell grafts were given to the transplant recipients, all of whom were children. The chain links TRBV12-3 or TRBV12-4 with TRBJ2-3, with TRBD2 matching 11 junction bases. Sequenced here: PBMCs, mostly from graft donor cells, sampled 360 days after TCRalphabeta/CD19-depleted stem cell transplant. The clonotype comes from a boy under two years old who had a stem cell transplant for Wiskott-Aldrich syndrome, so the T cells may come from the graft donor. The CDR3 amino acid sequence is: CASSSILYSLAGEGDTQYF. DNA sequence: TGTGCCAGCAGTTCCATTCTCTACTCACTAGCGGGAGAGGGAGATACGCAGTATTTT.